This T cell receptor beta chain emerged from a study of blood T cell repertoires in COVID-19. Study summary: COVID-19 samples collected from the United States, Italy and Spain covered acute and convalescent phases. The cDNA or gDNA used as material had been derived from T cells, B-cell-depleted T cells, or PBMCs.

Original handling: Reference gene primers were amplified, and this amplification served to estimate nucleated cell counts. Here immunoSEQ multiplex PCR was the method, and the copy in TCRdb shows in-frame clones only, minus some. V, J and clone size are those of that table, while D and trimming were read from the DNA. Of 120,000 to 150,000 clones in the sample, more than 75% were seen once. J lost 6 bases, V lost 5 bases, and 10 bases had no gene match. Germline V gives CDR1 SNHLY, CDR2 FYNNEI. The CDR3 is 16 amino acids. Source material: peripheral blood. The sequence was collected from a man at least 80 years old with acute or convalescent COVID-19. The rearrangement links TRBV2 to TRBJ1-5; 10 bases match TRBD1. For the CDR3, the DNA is TGTGCCAGCAGTCCGTCGGGAGGGACAGGGGCTCAGCCCCAGCATTTT. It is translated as CASSPSGGTGAQPQHF.